The sequence of this T cell receptor (beta chain) was determined in a study of OX40 agonist ivuxolimab in advanced cancers. Study-wide points: Compared with others, partial responders at 0.1-3.0 mg/kg displayed clonal expansion among the lowest.

Assay: immunoSEQ multiplex PCR; the TCRdb copy retains only in-frame clones and omits some. Found here are about 58,000 clones, approximately 90% of them singletons; the top ten hold approximately 13%. On this clone: Its antigen is not identified.

This CDR3 region has 14 residues. CDR1 is SNHLY and CDR2 is FYNNEI in the germline V gene. V lost 2 bases and J lost 1, with 3 bases in between. This specimen was CD4+ or CD8+ T cells sorted from blood, taken in a trial of the OX40 agonist ivuxolimab. The rearrangement uses TRBV2 and TRBJ2-6; D is undetermined. The origin of this receptor is an adult with an advanced solid tumor such as melanoma, head and neck, liver or kidney cancer. The CDR3 sequence: CASSETSGANVLTF. CDR3 DNA sequence: TGTGCCAGCAGTGAAACTTCTGGGGCCAACGTCCTGACTTTC. Full variable domain (outside the CDR3, taken from reference TRBV2 and TRBJ2-6): EPEVTQTPSHQVTQMGQEVILRCVPISNHLYFYWYRQILGQKVEFLVSFYNNEISEKSEIFDDQFSVERPDGSNFTLKIRSTKLEDSAMYFCASSETSGANVLTFGAGSRLTVL.